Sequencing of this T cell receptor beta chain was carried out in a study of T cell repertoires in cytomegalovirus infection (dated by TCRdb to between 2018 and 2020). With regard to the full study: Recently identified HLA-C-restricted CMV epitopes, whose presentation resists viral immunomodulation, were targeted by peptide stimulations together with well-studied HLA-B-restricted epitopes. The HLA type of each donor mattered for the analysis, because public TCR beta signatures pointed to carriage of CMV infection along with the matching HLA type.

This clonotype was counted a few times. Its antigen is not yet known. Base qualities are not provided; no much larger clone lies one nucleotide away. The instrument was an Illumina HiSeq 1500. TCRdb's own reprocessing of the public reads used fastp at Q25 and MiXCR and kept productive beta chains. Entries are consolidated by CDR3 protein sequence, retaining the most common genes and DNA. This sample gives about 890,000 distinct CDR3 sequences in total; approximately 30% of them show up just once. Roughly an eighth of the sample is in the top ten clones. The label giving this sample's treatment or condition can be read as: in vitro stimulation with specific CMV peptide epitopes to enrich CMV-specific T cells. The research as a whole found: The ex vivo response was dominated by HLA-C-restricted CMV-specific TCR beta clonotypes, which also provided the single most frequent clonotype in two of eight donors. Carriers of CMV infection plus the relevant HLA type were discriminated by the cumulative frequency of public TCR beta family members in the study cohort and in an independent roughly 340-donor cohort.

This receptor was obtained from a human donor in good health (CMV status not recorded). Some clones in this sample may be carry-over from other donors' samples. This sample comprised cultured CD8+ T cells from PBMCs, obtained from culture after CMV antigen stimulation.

The DNA is as follows: TGTGCCAGCAGTCCCCACGAAAATCAGCCCCAGCATTTT. Its translation reads: CASSPHENQPQHF. The chain is encoded by TRBV6-5 joined to TRBJ1-5; no D gene call is confident. Deletion took 5 bases off V and 4 bases off J, with a span of 9 bases between the germline ends. CDR1 MNHEY and CDR2 SVGAGI were looked up in the germline V gene. Taken from cysteine to phenylalanine, the CDR3 has 13 residues. Here the CDR3 DNA is all that survives: 39 bases in frame from base 1.